These T cell receptor beta chains were read from a single sample in a study of regulatory T cells in long-lasting Graves disease. TCRdb re-called the multiplex PCR reads with MiXCR, one entry per CDR3 protein. The sample shows 700,000 or so distinct CDR3 sequences, approximately 29% of them seen only once. The sequencing used peripheral blood mononuclear cells (PBMCs), collected when the disease was refractory, from a patient treated with antithyroid drugs. The receptor set was obtained from a female donor with Graves disease. Each CDR3 is given with its conserved first and last residue. D genes are given only for firm matches. Clone size is not always given. Where it is, it says once, few, many or a class for expanded clones.

J: TRBJ2-2; size: few; D: -; V: TRBV11-2; CDR3: CASSGSGGTESGELFF; DNA: TGTGCCAGTTCGGGGAGCGGAGGGACGGAATCCGGGGAGCTGTTTTTT
J: TRBJ2-7; size: -; D: -; V: TRBV7-3; CDR3: CASSLGRSPPYEQYF; DNA: TGTGCCAGCAGCTTAGGTCGGTCTCCCCCCTACGAGCAGTACTTC
J: TRBJ2-2; size: -; D: -; V: TRBV20-1; CDR3: CSARDGGTGELFF; DNA: TGCAGTGCCAGGGACGGGGGCACCGGGGAGCTGTTTTTT
J: TRBJ2-7; size: -; D: -; V: TRBV12-3/TRBV12-4; CDR3: CASSLGGNGPEQYF; DNA: TGTGCCAGCAGTTTAGGAGGGAACGGGCCCGAGCAGTACTTC
J: TRBJ1-3; size: -; D: -; V: TRBV12-3/TRBV12-4; CDR3: CASSRERRGNTIYF; DNA: TGTGCCAGCAGTCGCGAAAGACGAGGAAACACCATATATTTT
J: TRBJ1-5; size: -; D: -; V: TRBV3-1; CDR3: CASSPGTTVGQPQHF; DNA: TGTGCCAGCAGCCCGGGGACGACCGTGGGTCAGCCCCAGCATTTT
J: TRBJ2-7; size: few; D: TRBD1; V: TRBV14; CDR3: CASSRPGQGMYEQYF; DNA: TGTGCCAGCAGCCGACCGGGACAGGGGATGTACGAGCAGTACTTC
J: TRBJ1-5; size: few; D: -; V: TRBV6-1; CDR3: CASSTGTTNQPQHF; DNA: TGTGCCAGCAGTACTGGAACGACAAATCAGCCCCAGCATTTT
J: TRBJ1-2; size: -; D: -; V: TRBV3-1; CDR3: CASSQDSARNYGYTF; DNA: TGTGCCAGCAGCCAAGATAGTGCCAGGAACTATGGCTACACCTTC
J: TRBJ2-2; size: -; D: -; V: TRBV24-1; CDR3: CATIEVGGGSHTGELFF; DNA: TGTGCCACGATTGAGGTGGGAGGAGGCAGTCACACCGGGGAGCTGTTTTTT
J: TRBJ1-2; size: -; D: -; V: TRBV19; CDR3: CASSGWGLGYGYTF; DNA: TGTGCCAGTAGTGGTTGGGGACTCGGCTATGGCTACACCTTC
J: TRBJ1-6; size: -; D: -; V: TRBV7-8; CDR3: CASSLDAGRGSPLHF; DNA: TGTGCCAGCAGCTTAGACGCAGGGCGAGGGTCACCCCTCCACTTT
J: TRBJ1-2; size: -; D: -; V: TRBV5-1; CDR3: CASSLGSAAYGYTF; DNA: TGCGCCAGCAGCTTGGGGTCAGCCGCTTATGGCTACACCTTC
J: TRBJ1-1; size: -; D: -; V: TRBV6-2/TRBV6-3; CDR3: CASSYRGGADTEAFF; DNA: TGTGCCAGCAGTTACCGGGGGGGGGCGGACACTGAAGCTTTCTTT
J: TRBJ1-6; size: -; D: -; V: TRBV9; CDR3: CASSQRVDNSPLHF; DNA: TGTGCCAGCAGCCAAAGGGTAGATAATTCACCCCTCCACTTT
J: TRBJ1-2; size: many; D: TRBD1; V: TRBV2; CDR3: CASRTLTGGGGYTF; DNA: TGTGCCAGCAGAACCCTAACAGGGGGCGGTGGCTACACCTTC
J: TRBJ2-7; size: few; D: -; V: TRBV6-1; CDR3: CASSQQGKNFRTYEQYF; DNA: TGTGCCAGCAGTCAACAGGGAAAGAACTTTCGAACCTACGAGCAGTACTTC
J: TRBJ1-1; size: -; D: TRBD1; V: TRBV3-1; CDR3: CASRRSGQGVRTEAFF; DNA: TGTGCCAGCAGGCGTTCGGGACAGGGGGTGCGCACTGAAGCTTTCTTT
J: TRBJ2-5; size: few; D: -; V: TRBV28; CDR3: CASSATVYQETQYF; DNA: TGTGCCAGCAGTGCAACAGTGTACCAAGAGACCCAGTACTTC
J: TRBJ1-2; size: -; D: -; V: TRBV24-1; CDR3: CATSSQGYGYTF; DNA: TGTGCCACCAGTTCCCAGGGCTATGGCTACACCTTC
J: TRBJ2-2; size: -; D: -; V: TRBV30; CDR3: CAWALAGELFF; DNA: TGTGCCTGGGCTTTAGCCGGGGAGCTGTTTTTT
J: TRBJ2-5; size: few; D: -; V: TRBV4-1; CDR3: CASSQVKGHETQYF; DNA: TGCGCCAGCAGCCAAGTTAAGGGGCACGAGACCCAGTACTTC
J: TRBJ2-2; size: few; D: -; V: TRBV12-3/TRBV12-4; CDR3: CASSSFTGELFF; DNA: TGTGCCAGCAGTAGTTTTACCGGGGAGCTGTTTTTT
J: TRBJ2-7; size: -; D: -; V: TRBV11-1; CDR3: CASSLGSRRGPEGLAYEQYF; DNA: TGTGCCAGCAGCTTAGGGTCACGCAGGGGACCGGAGGGTCTCGCCTACGAGCAGTACTTC
J: TRBJ1-1; size: few; D: -; V: TRBV3-1; CDR3: CASSQDGGEAEAFF; DNA: TGTGCCAGCAGCCAAGATGGGGGTGAGGCTGAAGCTTTCTTT
J: TRBJ1-1; size: few; D: -; V: TRBV30; CDR3: CAWSVLRTVNTEAFF; DNA: TGTGCCTGGAGTGTACTTCGGACGGTAAACACTGAAGCTTTCTTT
J: TRBJ1-5; size: -; D: -; V: TRBV20-1; CDR3: CSARHNRDDQPQHF; DNA: TGCAGTGCTAGACATAACAGGGATGATCAGCCCCAGCATTTT
J: TRBJ2-7; size: -; D: -; V: TRBV11-2; CDR3: CASSLEASAYEQYF; DNA: TGTGCCAGCAGCTTAGAAGCGTCGGCCTACGAGCAGTACTTC
J: TRBJ1-2; size: few; D: TRBD1; V: TRBV29-1; CDR3: CSVAGQGNGYTF; DNA: TGCAGCGTTGCGGGACAGGGGAATGGCTACACCTTC
J: TRBJ1-3; size: few; D: -; V: TRBV15; CDR3: CATSRDPRASRGNTIYF; DNA: TGTGCCACCAGCAGAGACCCTCGGGCCTCGCGGGGAAACACCATATATTTT
J: TRBJ1-2; size: many; D: -; V: TRBV6-5; CDR3: CASSYSRSGEYGYTF; DNA: TGTGCCAGCAGTTACTCGCGGTCAGGGGAATATGGCTACACCTTC
J: TRBJ1-2; size: many; D: -; V: TRBV6-1; CDR3: CASNPAHLYGYTF; DNA: TGTGCCAGCAACCCCGCGCACCTCTATGGCTACACCTTC
J: TRBJ2-7; size: few; D: TRBD2; V: TRBV15; CDR3: CATSYHESGSYEQYF; DNA: TGTGCCACCAGTTATCACGAGAGCGGGAGCTACGAGCAGTACTTC
J: TRBJ1-2; size: once; D: TRBD1; V: TRBV7-2; CDR3: CASSIAGTGPYGYTF; DNA: TGTGCCAGCAGCATTGCCGGGACAGGACCCTATGGCTACACCTTC
J: TRBJ1-2; size: many; D: TRBD1; V: TRBV12-3/TRBV12-4; CDR3: CASSRWLGQGSDGYTF; DNA: TGTGCCAGCAGTCGGTGGCTGGGACAGGGATCGGATGGCTACACCTTC
J: TRBJ1-2; size: many; D: -; V: TRBV6-1; CDR3: CASRGDTFAYGYTF; DNA: TGTGCCAGCAGGGGGGATACCTTTGCGTATGGCTACACCTTC
J: TRBJ1-1; size: few; D: -; V: TRBV30; CDR3: CAWSNKRGTEAFF; DNA: TGTGCCTGGAGTAACAAAAGGGGCACTGAAGCTTTCTTT
J: TRBJ2-1; size: -; D: -; V: TRBV2; CDR3: CASRGRECYNEQFF; DNA: TGTGCCAGCAGGGGACGGGAGTGTTACAATGAGCAGTTCTTC